This T cell receptor beta chain came from a study of monozygotic twins with inflammatory bowel disease. The CDR3 contains 16 residues. Germline lookup yields CDR1 SGDLS and CDR2 YYNGEE. TCRdb reprocessed the 5' RACE reads; each CDR3 protein has one entry and no DNA is given. This repertoire includes 150,000 to 200,000 distinct CDR3 sequences. Sequences were obtained from blood. The receptor was isolated from a human donor with ulcerative colitis or Crohn's disease, or a healthy co-twin of an affected twin (not recorded which). This chain links TRBV9 with TRBJ2-5; the D call from TCRdb, TRBD2, cannot be confirmed without DNA. The CDR3 reads CASSHPSGSSQETQYF.